This T cell receptor beta chain is drawn from a study of cytomegalovirus exposure and HLA in healthy donors (dated by TCRdb to the late 2010s). In the study overall: In an earlier analysis of some 550 of the donors, about 260 Gb of sequence data and 90 million to 120 million unique TCR beta sequences from about 179 million T cells were reported. An early release covering about 600 HLA-typed donors comprised 250 to 350 gigabases of sequencing data and around 86 million unique TCR sequences. The genetic ancestry cluster associated with self-reported Caucasian donors included around four fifths of the roughly 400 genotyped donors. The study was designed to test whether signatures of past pathogen exposure could be identified by cataloging public T cell receptors. The study used immunosequencing to profile the T cell repertoires of some 600 subjects and linked those repertoires to cytomegalovirus serostatus. A separate validation cohort of over a hundred different subjects was used in addition to the 666-subject first cohort. To predict cytomegalovirus infection status, the study combined high-throughput TCR immunosequencing, statistical association of individual TCRs with disease status, and machine learning. To study patterns of TCR occurrence, a later analysis re-analyzed previously published TCR beta repertoires from 500 to 850 donors and added high-resolution HLA genotyping. Rather than using new phenotypic data, the later analysis identified candidate immune exposures from TCR beta sequences and from how often those sequences occurred across donors. An earlier analysis of fewer than 750 of the donors used high-throughput TCR beta sequencing to judge whether each TCR beta V gene segment behaved as functional or pseudogenic. Donor age, sex, ethnicity and CMV serostatus were collected together with the repertoire data. A later genetic analysis used genome-wide SNP genotypes for about 60% of the roughly 700 donors, treating that subset as a discovery cohort. Every repertoire in the discovery cohort had been generated on one and the same sequencing platform. Class I and class II HLA loci were covered by the typing at four-digit resolution. Typing coverage differed by locus: A, B, C, DRB1 and DQB1 were typed in roughly 620-630 donors, DQA1 in about 560, DPA1 in around 580, and DPB1 in just under 480. A few DR-DQ haplotypes were treated as single units for association and clustering because of strong linkage in the cohort. Across some 400 genotyped donors of the cohort, an average of about 240,000 unique TCR beta nucleotide sequences per donor were sequenced, and approximately 17% of those sequences were non-productive. What the authors observed across the whole study: A few of the identified cytomegalovirus-associated TCR beta chains were confirmed in vitro to be specific for cytomegalovirus antigens. Across donors, most TCR sequences were observed very rarely, whereas some public TCRs were present in many individuals. A later analysis found that most CMV-associated TCR beta chains appeared HLA-restricted, with HLA associations seemingly driven largely by CMV exposure. Roughly uniform sequencing depth across donors was assumed in presence/absence analyses, although this assumption may not hold. In a later analysis, HLA-associated TCR beta chains were found to be more clonally expanded and to have lower generation probabilities than equally common non-associated chains. In this cohort, only TCR beta chains were sequenced, and detectable features were limited by the absence of alpha or paired-chain data. The only immune exposure information available for the cohort was CMV serostatus. The 87-base-pair reads could not distinguish some IMGT-functional V segments, including TRBV6-2 and TRBV6-3, so those segments were excluded. Correlated functional status among segregating V segments might be attributable to linkage disequilibrium, but an unknown experimental factor could not be ruled out. Strong co-occurrence of HLA alleles, especially DR and DQ, made assigning TCR associations to individual alleles difficult. V-gene and J-gene trimming of TCR beta chains was associated with a missense DCLRE1C variant in a later genetic analysis, and the association was replicated in an independent cohort. In a later analysis, the rate of TCR association differed among HLA loci, with DRB1 alleles having the most associated TCRs and HLA-C alleles having the fewest. Compared with the 666-donor mean, donors in an Asian-associated ancestry cluster had fewer N-insertions in productive TCRs, according to a later genetic analysis. A later analysis reported that several top co-occurrence clusters appeared linked to parvovirus B19, influenza, CMV and Epstein-Barr virus. At a false discovery rate of 0.05, a later analysis linked around 15,000 TCR beta sequences to specific HLA alleles. The study gave a list of about 160 TCR beta chains associated with cytomegalovirus. HLA typing was unavailable for some donors at each locus, so association tests used only the typed subset. A further reported finding was that TCR beta sequences accurately predicted the HLA-A and HLA-B alleles for most subjects in the first cohort. Over 15 rarely observed V segments, including chromosome 9 orphons, were excluded from the earlier analysis of some 590 of the donors because counts were too low. According to the authors, the approach could potentially be generalized to other disease states and immunological phenotypes. In an earlier analysis of fewer than 750 of the donors, most TCR beta V segments were observed in productive rearrangements about 90% or about 30% of the time, broadly matching IMGT annotations. A group of highly shared sequence variants was considered likely to be a technical artifact of the sequencing pipeline. The classifier was reported to diagnose cytomegalovirus status with high specificity and sensitivity in both the original cohort and the validation cohort.

The cysteine opens and the phenylalanine closes a CDR3 of 14 amino acids. Of all the DNA, just the CDR3 is kept, 42 bases in frame from base 1. Trimming at the junction amounts to 4 bases on V and 5 bases on J, and the germline ends lie 11 bases apart. From the germline V gene (reference sequence), CDR1 is SEHNR and CDR2 is FQNEAQ. Notes on this clone: Its antigen is still unknown.

The cohort consisted of approximately 690 healthy bone marrow donors. Cohort members were all nominally healthy when sampled, although unrecorded immune exposures were likely present. Of the approximately 700 cohort members, more than 250 had a positive CMV serostatus and about 400 had a negative one, while no CMV serostatus was recorded for the donor. A peripheral blood sample was provided by each donor, and peripheral blood mononuclear cells were used for TCR beta sequencing. The Qiagen DNeasy Blood Extraction Kit was used to extract genomic DNA from the blood cell samples. Libraries were built with the immunoSEQ multiplex PCR assay. For the multiplex PCR, a mixture combining 60 forward primers for TCR Vbeta segments and 13 reverse primers for TCR Jbeta segments was used. The CDR3 region of rearranged TCR beta genes was amplified from genomic DNA with a multiplex PCR assay. Amplified TCR beta libraries were sequenced as 87-base-pair reads on the Illumina HiSeq System. From the authors' description of their analysis: In a later analysis, some 80 million unique TCR beta chains were counted across the 650 to 750 repertoires, and roughly 11 million of these chains were shared by at least two donors. To remove PCR and sequencing errors, raw reads were error-corrected and collapsed into unique sequences using a nearest-neighbor algorithm that merged closely related sequences. CDR3 sequences were aligned to IMGT reference sequences to assign V, D and J gene segments. Each retained sequence needed at least a six-nucleotide match to both a V gene segment and a J gene segment. Rearrangements were classified as productive when the CDR3 lacked stop codons and remained in frame with V and J, and all other rearrangements were classified as non-productive. CDR3 was defined by IMGT convention, running from the second conserved V-encoded cysteine to the conserved J-encoded phenylalanine. Sequences without an unambiguous match to a single V gene segment were excluded from the earlier analysis of 587 of the donors. In an earlier analysis of 500 to 750 of the donors, V segments were called functional above 56.7% productive rearrangements and were called segregating when the between-donor standard deviation exceeded 5%. A statistical classification framework was built to diagnose cytomegalovirus status from the catalog of TCR beta chain sequences. In a later analysis, V and J genes were assigned by comparing TCR nucleotide sequences against IMGT/GENE-DB human TR gene sequences. Using the TCRdist pipeline, a later analysis assigned CDR3 sequences along with most-parsimonious VDJ recombination scenarios. In a later analysis, each TCR beta chain was defined by its CDR3 amino acid sequence together with its V-gene family, and reads without a unique V-gene family were excluded. To address suspected cross-contamination and a sequencing artifact, a later analysis removed approximately 600 highly shared, low-generation-probability nucleotide sequences. In a later analysis, a clonal expansion index was calculated for each public chain from normalized within-repertoire ranks of inferred template counts. Generation probabilities in a later analysis came from a VDJ recombination model fitted to out-of-frame rearrangements, and those results were checked against IGoR. In a later analysis, TCR-TCR, TCR-HLA and TCR-CMV co-occurrence was scored with hypergeometric tests, and a repertoire-size bias correction was applied to TCR pairs. A later analysis estimated false discovery rates by permuting HLA or CMV assignments 20 times. A later analysis grouped co-occurring TCRs with DBSCAN, adding TCRdist sequence similarity when clustering within HLA-allele-positive subsets. Repertoires with fewer than 30,000 or more than 120,000 public chains, plus five repertoires with anomalous nucleotide sharing, were excluded from co-occurrence clustering. TCRdb retrieved this table from immuneACCESS and kept in-frame rearrangements only. Not all clones are present; in checked studies, unresolved V genes account for under half, and no reason is known for the remainder. Clone size and the V and J calls come from that table; the DNA yielded D and trimming. The table held for this sample gives about 34,000 clones. The top ten hold around 5.9% of the sample.

The sequence was collected from a human donor in good health. The sequencing sample was made of PBMCs. Rearrangement joined TRBV7-9 to TRBJ1-4; the best D guess is TRBD1, with 6 bases matching. The CDR3 in this case is CASSYAQGNEKLFF. The DNA reads TGTGCCAGCAGCTATGCACAGGGAAATGAAAAACTGTTTTTT. Joined to the reference TRBV7-9 and TRBJ1-4 proteins, this CDR3 gives the full variable domain: DTGVSQNPRHKITKRGQNVTFRCDPISEHNRLYWYRQTLGQGPEFLTYFQNEAQLEKSRLLSDRFSAERPKGSFSTLEIQRTEQGDSAMYLCASSYAQGNEKLFFGSGTQLSVL.